Each of the 31 T cell receptor beta chains below was sequenced from the same sample in a study of blood T cells in healthy people across ages. Primed by a sample-barcoded 5' primer and a J-beta primer mix, a second PCR proceeded for 7 to 11 cycles. TCRdb re-called the 5' RACE reads through MiXCR, storing one row per CDR3 protein. The top ten hold roughly 13% of the sample, which has 650,000 to 800,000 distinct CDR3 sequences, over 40% seen once. Sequenced sample: blood. The receptors were sampled from a woman of 80 years or more in good health.

As regards this clonotype: Its ends do not fully match the called genes, so a read error is possible. The chain joins TRBV9 to TRBJ2-1, with 7 positions matching TRBD2. Judging by the DNA end, TRBJ2-7 fits better; the J call may be wrong. The CDR3 is 15 amino acids. Germline V gene lookup returns CDR1 SGDLS and CDR2 YYNGEE. The CDR3 is CVSSVGGVTYNEQYF. CDR3 in DNA: TGTGTCAGCAGCGTGGGGGGGGTTACCTACAATGAGCAGTACTTC.

The chain employs TRBV5-6 and TRBJ2-3, with 7 positions matching TRBD1. V gave up 7 bases and J gave up 6 bases; unmatched junction bases: 11. There are 14 residues in the CDR3. Germline V lookup: CDR1 SGHDT, CDR2 YYEEEE. The chain's CDR3 is CASYRQGPQDTQYF. CDR3 coding DNA: TGTGCCAGCTATAGACAGGGCCCACAGGATACGCAGTATTTT.

This clonotype has ten or more counts. This chain links TRBV5-1 with TRBJ2-5, with 11 bases that match TRBD2. Germline trimming cut 5 bases from V and 1 base from J; bases unmatched to any gene: 13. Per the germline V gene, CDR1 is SGHRS and CDR2 is YFSETQ. The CDR3 sequence is 18 residues long. The CDR3 nucleotides are TGCGCCAGCAGTCGTACTAGCGGGGGAGACTCGTCCCAAGAGACCCAGTACTTC. This codes for CASSRTSGGDSSQETQYF.

Concerning this clonotype: A much larger clone differs from this one at a single base, so this may be a read error. The J gene is TRBJ2-5, the V gene TRBV5-1; tentatively, D is TRBD1 (6 bases). Germline V lookup: CDR1 SGHRS, CDR2 YFSETQ. The CDR3 runs 11 residues. Trimming took 0 bases from V and 11 from J, leaving 8 bases between them. The CDR3 DNA is TGCGCCAGCAGCTTGGATAGGGGGCAGTACTTC. Its protein is CASSLDRGQYF.

CDR3: CASTRDSRARELFF. CDR3 nucleotide sequence: TGTGCCAGCACCCGGGACAGTAGAGCGAGGGAGCTGTTTTTT. This chain joins TRBV12-3 or TRBV12-4 and TRBJ2-2, with 7 nucleotides matching TRBD1. Unmatched junction bases numbered 11, after V lost 7 bases and J lost 9 bases. The CDR3 sequence is 14 residues long.

The rearrangement uses TRBV18 and TRBJ2-2; 7 bases match TRBD1. Losses at the gene ends were 1 base for V and 0 bases for J; bases not matched to a gene: 2. Germline CDR1 and CDR2: KGHSH and LQKENI. This CDR3 has 16 residues. The CDR3: CASSPLGTANTGELFF. CDR3 nucleotide sequence: TGTGCCAGCTCACCACTAGGGACAGCGAACACCGGGGAGCTGTTTTTT.

This clonotype was detected once. The V call is TRBV2, the J call TRBJ2-1; D is uncertain. The ends were cut back, 3 bases at V and 3 bases at J, with 9 bases in the middle. The CDR3 extends over 14 amino acids. Germline V gene data show CDR1 as SNHLY and CDR2 as FYNNEI. The CDR3 nucleotides read TGTGCCAGCAGTGACGAAGCCTTCTACAATGAGCAGTTCTTC. It specifies CASSDEAFYNEQFF.

J is TRBJ2-4 and V is TRBV10-3; D might be TRBD2 (5 bases). From germline, CDR1 is ENHRY and CDR2 SYGVKD. V dropped 5 bases and J dropped 2 bases, with 16 bases sitting between them. This CDR3 spans 16 amino acids. CDR3: CAISPSGSYTKNIQYF. Written as DNA, the CDR3 is TGTGCCATCAGTCCCAGCGGTTCTTACACCAAAAACATTCAGTACTTC.

This clonotype was seen a handful of times. This sequence joins TRBV7-9 and TRBJ2-2; the match to TRBD2 covers 10 bases. The germline CDR1 and CDR2 sequences are SEHNR and FQNEAQ (reference sequence). This CDR3 spans 18 amino acids. Losses at the gene ends were 7 bases for V and 1 base for J; bases not matched to a gene: 12. CDR3 sequence reads: CASTSMPASGGNTGELFF. The CDR3 region has the DNA TGTGCCAGCACCTCCATGCCCGCTAGCGGGGGGAACACCGGGGAGCTGTTTTTT.

The chain is built from TRBV3-1 and TRBJ2-1, with unresolved D. The CDR3 covers 16 residues. The germline CDR1 and CDR2 sequences are LGHDT and YNNKEL (reference sequence). Trimming shortened V by 4 bases and J by 0 bases, and 13 bases separated the two germline ends. CDR3 DNA sequence: TGTGCCAGCAGCCGATCAGTGGGAAGCTCCTACAATGAGCAGTTCTTC. Its translation is CASSRSVGSSYNEQFF.

Notes on this clonotype: This may arise from a read error, as a much more abundant clone is one base away. The chain carries TRBV24-1 and TRBJ2-5; no reliable D call. V was trimmed by 7 bases and J by 11 bases, leaving 16 bases between them. This CDR3 has 12 residues. Germline assignment: CDR1 KGHDR and CDR2 SFDVKD. This CDR3 reads CATRDRYNEQYF. In nucleotides, the CDR3 is TGTGCCACCAGGGACCGATACAATGAGCAGTACTTC.

This clonotype was counted at least ten times. The V gene is TRBV20-1, the J gene TRBJ2-1; D is possibly TRBD2 (6 bases). The CDR3 length is 15 residues. Deletions cut 3 bases from V and 2 bases from J, with 14 bases between. CDR1 and CDR2 from the germline V gene are DFQATT and SNEGSKA (reference sequence). The CDR3 sequence is CSARAGRSAYNEQFF. Written as DNA, the CDR3 is TGCAGTGCTAGGGCGGGGCGGAGCGCCTACAATGAGCAGTTCTTC.

A remark on this clonotype: This sequence may be a read error, since a much larger clone differs from it by one base. This sequence joins TRBV20-1 and TRBJ2-3; D may match TRBD1 or TRBD2 (6 bases each). CDR1 DFQATT and CDR2 SNEGSKA come from the germline V gene (reference sequence). The CDR3 consists of 14 residues. CDR3 sequence: CNARSNGGRDTQYF. CDR3 in DNA: TGCAATGCTAGAAGTAACGGGGGCAGAGATACGCAGTATTTT.

V is TRBV27 and J is TRBJ2-3; D is perhaps TRBD2 (5 bases). The CDR3 loop spans 14 amino acids. V lost 5 bases to trimming and J lost 2 bases, with 11 bases between them. Germline V lookup: CDR1 MNHEY, CDR2 SMNVEV (reference sequence). The CDR3 bases are TGTGCCAGCAGTCTCCGGGATCCCACAGATACGCAGTATTTT. It translates to CASSLRDPTDTQYF.

This clonotype was picked up a small number of times. The V and J genes are TRBV6-6 and TRBJ1-2, with a possible D match to TRBD1 (6 bases). Between the trimmed V and J ends, which lost 5 bases and 4 bases, there was a span of 14 bases. The germline CDR1 and CDR2 sequences are MNHNY and SVGAGI (reference sequence). The length of the CDR3 is 14 residues. The CDR3 loop is CASSTPGAGYGYTF. As DNA, the CDR3 is TGTGCCAGCAGTACCCCGGGGGCGGGCTATGGCTACACCTTC.

The chain joins TRBV24-1 to TRBJ2-1; 10 nucleotides match TRBD2. The V and J ends lost 5 bases and 2 bases, in that order; junction bases with no gene match: 5. CDR1 is KGHDR, CDR2 SFDVKD, per germline. The CDR3 runs 16 residues. This CDR3 is CATSGTGTSAYNEQFF. The CDR3 coding sequence is TGTGCCACCAGTGGGACCGGGACTAGCGCCTACAATGAGCAGTTCTTC.

CDR3 bases: TGCGCCAGCAGCCAAGATATTTTCGGGGGCTGGGTAGCAGATACGCAGTATTTT. As protein: CASSQDIFGGWVADTQYF. The chain is built from TRBV4-3 and TRBJ2-3; TRBD1 or TRBD2 may be the D gene (6 bases each). The V and J ends lost 0 bases and 4 bases respectively, with 20 bases between them. The CDR3 loop spans 18 amino acids. Per germline, CDR1 LGHNA and CDR2 YSLEER.

This clonotype was picked up many times. The chain has TRBV6-5 and TRBJ2-2; D is tentatively TRBD1 or TRBD2 (5 bases each). Between the trimmed V and J ends, which lost 6 bases and 7 bases, there was a span of 15 bases. Germline V CDR1 and CDR2: MNHEY, SVGAGI. The CDR3 loop spans 14 amino acids. The CDR3 spells CASRRMGVGGELFF. The CDR3 DNA follows: TGTGCCAGCAGACGAATGGGGGTTGGCGGGGAGCTGTTTTTT.

This clonotype was detected many times. The chain carries TRBV12-3 or TRBV12-4 and TRBJ2-5; D is uncertain. CDR3 length equals 13 residues. V lost 10 bases to trimming and J lost 5 bases, with 17 bases between them. The CDR3 sequence is CATRPPFGETQYF. The DNA for the CDR3 is TGTGCCACTCGACCACCATTCGGGGAGACCCAGTACTTC.

This clonotype was detected many times. The CDR3 loop reads CSVREGNQPQHF. Written as DNA, the CDR3 is TGCAGCGTGCGGGAGGGGAATCAGCCCCAGCATTTT. The chain joins TRBV29-1 to TRBJ1-5; possibly TRBD1 for D (5 bases). The CDR3 is made up of 12 amino acids. Trimming removed 6 bases from V and 4 bases from J, with 10 bases in between. Germline CDR1 SQVTM, CDR2 ANQGSEA. The full variable domain, with the rest looked up from reference TRBV29-1 and TRBJ1-5, is SAVISQKPSRDICQRGTSLTIQCQVDSQVTMMFWYRQQPGQSLTLIATANQGSEATYESGFVIDKFPISRPNLTFSTLTVSNMSPEDSSIYLCSVREGNQPQHFGDGTRLSIL.

This chain links TRBV29-1 with TRBJ2-1; 9 bases align to TRBD2. This CDR3 has 17 residues. Germline loops: CDR1 SQVTM, CDR2 ANQGSEA. With 1 base clipped from V and 0 bases from J, the junction kept 7 bases outside the gene matches. The CDR3 loop is CSVEGAGGTSSYNEQFF. DNA of the CDR3: TGCAGCGTTGAAGGAGCGGGGGGTACCAGCTCCTACAATGAGCAGTTCTTC.

This clonotype has a single count. This chain connects TRBV6-5 to TRBJ1-3, with D possibly matching TRBD1 (5 bases). The germline V gene encodes CDR1 MNHEY and CDR2 SVGAGI. The germline V and J ends were trimmed by 10 bases and 0 bases, with 16 bases remaining between them. The CDR3 loop spans 15 amino acids. The chain's CDR3 is CATKTGESSGNTIYF. CDR3 nucleotide sequence: TGTGCCACCAAAACGGGGGAGTCCTCTGGAAACACCATATATTTT.

This clonotype was seen ten or more times. The rearrangement joins TRBV14 to TRBJ2-7, with 7 nucleotides matching TRBD2. The germline gives CDR1 SGHDN, CDR2 FVKESK. The junction had 14 bases not matched to a gene; V was cut back by 5 bases and J by 7 bases. The CDR3 length is 15 residues. The CDR3 region is CASSGMDGLGSEQYF. The CDR3 coding sequence is TGTGCCAGCAGCGGGATGGATGGACTAGGGAGTGAGCAGTACTTC.

This clonotype has a handful of counts. V is TRBV6-6 and J is TRBJ2-5; D tentatively reads TRBD1 or TRBD2 (6 bases each). V was cut by 6 bases and J by 2 bases, with 13 bases left in between. This CDR3 comprises 14 residues. Germline CDR1 is MNHNY and CDR2 is SVGAGI (reference sequence). The CDR3 reads CASSQGGRQETQYF. The CDR3 bases are TGTGCCAGCAGCCAAGGGGGGAGGCAAGAGACCCAGTACTTC.

The chain carries TRBV7-8 and TRBJ2-5; D is perhaps TRBD2 (6 bases). Deletions cut 1 base from V and 5 bases from J, with 11 bases between. From germline, CDR1 is SGHVS and CDR2 FQNEAQ. This CDR3 has 14 residues. CDR3 region: CASSLVGGSETQYF. CDR3 in DNA: TGTGCCAGCAGCTTAGTGGGGGGATCGGAGACCCAGTACTTC.

This clonotype was observed once. The chain recombines TRBV12-3 or TRBV12-4 with TRBJ2-3; D may be TRBD1 or TRBD2 (6 bases each). V was trimmed by 6 bases and J by 7 bases, leaving 20 bases between them. CDR3 length equals 15 residues. The CDR3 loop is CASSPDRGGGHTQYF. In nucleotides, the CDR3 is TGTGCCAGCAGCCCGGACCGAGGAGGGGGACATACGCAGTATTTT.

This clonotype was detected a few times. V gene TRBV27 combines with J gene TRBJ2-2, with D tentatively TRBD1 (6 bases). Germline loops: CDR1 MNHEY, CDR2 SMNVEV (reference sequence). The CDR3 covers 14 residues. The V end lost 5 bases, the J end lost 7 bases, and 14 bases lay between the germline ends. The CDR3 loop is CASSPTLQGGELFF. In DNA, the CDR3 is TGTGCCAGCAGTCCTACCTTACAGGGCGGGGAGCTGTTTTTT.

There are many counts of this clonotype. Compared with germline, one end of the junction differs, possibly owing to a read error. V is TRBV18 and J is TRBJ2-3, with D perhaps assigned TRBD1 or TRBD2 (6 bases each). Germline CDR1 KGHSH, CDR2 LQKENI. This CDR3 comprises 16 residues. The DNA for the CDR3 is TGTGCCAGCTCACCACCTGAGGGGGGTAGCAGAGATACGCAGTATTTT. This encodes CASSPPEGGSRDTQYF.

This sequence joins TRBV24-1 and TRBJ2-3, with D perhaps being TRBD1 or TRBD2 (7 bases each). The CDR3 is made up of 21 amino acids. Germline assignment: CDR1 KGHDR and CDR2 SFDVKD. Trimming stripped 4 bases from V and 6 bases from J, with 34 bases between. The CDR3 nucleotides are TGTGCCACCAGTGAAGGGAAGGGACAGCTAGTTTTCCCCCGCGGGGGCGATACGCAGTATTTT. It is translated as CATSEGKGQLVFPRGGDTQYF.

V usage is TRBV7-9 and J usage is TRBJ1-4, with 7 bases identical to TRBD1. The CDR3 has 17 amino acids. Germline V CDR1 and CDR2: SEHNR, FQNEAQ (reference sequence). J was trimmed by 7 bases and V by 1 base; bases with no gene match: 12. CDR3 nucleotides: TGTGCCAGCAGCTTAGTCGCCCGTACAGGGGTCGGTGAAAAACTGTTTTTT. Translated: CASSLVARTGVGEKLFF.

In this sample, this clonotype turned up many times. CDR3 nucleotides: TGTGCCGGAGTCCGGGAGGTACCCTACAATGAGCAGTTCTTC. Amino acid sequence: CAGVREVPYNEQFF. The chain recombines TRBV2 with TRBJ2-1; 7 bases agree with TRBD2. Trimming at V came to 11 bases and at J to 2 bases, leaving 9 bases not matched to a gene. The CDR3 loop spans 14 amino acids. Germline CDR1 is SNHLY and CDR2 is FYNNEI.